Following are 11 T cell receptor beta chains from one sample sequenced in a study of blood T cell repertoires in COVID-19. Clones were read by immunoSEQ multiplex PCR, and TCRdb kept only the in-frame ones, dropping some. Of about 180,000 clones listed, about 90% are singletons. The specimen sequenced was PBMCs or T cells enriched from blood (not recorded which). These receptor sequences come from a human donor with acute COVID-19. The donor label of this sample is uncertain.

In nucleotides, the CDR3 is TGTGCCAGCTCACCATCTGCCTGGGGGCTAAGCACAGATACGCAGTATTTT. Protein sequence: CASSPSAWGLSTDTQYF. The genes are TRBV18 and TRBJ2-3; TRBD1 might be the D (6 bases). Looked up from germline, CDR1 is KGHSH and CDR2 is LQKENI. This CDR3 contains 17 residues. V was clipped by 2 bases and J by 0 bases, with 15 bases between them.

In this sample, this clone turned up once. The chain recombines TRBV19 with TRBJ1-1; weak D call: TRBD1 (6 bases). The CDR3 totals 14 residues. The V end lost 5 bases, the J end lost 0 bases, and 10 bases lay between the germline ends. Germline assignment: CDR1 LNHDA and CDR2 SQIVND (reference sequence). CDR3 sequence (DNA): TGTGCCAGTAGTCCCCCAGGGGTGAACACTGAAGCTTTCTTT. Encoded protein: CASSPPGVNTEAFF.

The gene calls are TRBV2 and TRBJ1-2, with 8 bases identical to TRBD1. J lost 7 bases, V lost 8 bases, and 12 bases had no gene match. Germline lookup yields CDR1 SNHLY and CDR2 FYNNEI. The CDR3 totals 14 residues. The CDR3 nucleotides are TGTGCCAGCCGAGATTTTACAGGGGGTTTTGGCTACACCTTC. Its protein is CASRDFTGGFGYTF.

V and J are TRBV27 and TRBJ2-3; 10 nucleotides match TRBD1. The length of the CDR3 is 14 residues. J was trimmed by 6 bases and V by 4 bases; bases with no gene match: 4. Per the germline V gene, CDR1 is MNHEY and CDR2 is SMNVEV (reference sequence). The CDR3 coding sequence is TGTGCCAGCAGTTGGGGACAGGGGTCGGATACGCAGTATTTT. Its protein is CASSWGQGSDTQYF.

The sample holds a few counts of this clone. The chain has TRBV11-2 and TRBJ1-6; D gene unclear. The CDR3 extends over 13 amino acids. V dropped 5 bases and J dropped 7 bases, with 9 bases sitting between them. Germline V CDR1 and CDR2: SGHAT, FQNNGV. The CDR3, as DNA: TGTGCCAGCAGCCTCTACGAGAATTCACCCCTCCACTTT. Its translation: CASSLYENSPLHF.

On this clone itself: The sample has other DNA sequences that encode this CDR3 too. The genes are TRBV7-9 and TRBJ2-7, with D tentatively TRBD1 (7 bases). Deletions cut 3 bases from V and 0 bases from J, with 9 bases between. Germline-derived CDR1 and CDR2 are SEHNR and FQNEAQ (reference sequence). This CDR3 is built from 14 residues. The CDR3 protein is CASSLRDSSYEQYF. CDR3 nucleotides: TGTGCCAGCAGCTTGCGGGACAGCTCCTACGAGCAGTACTTC.

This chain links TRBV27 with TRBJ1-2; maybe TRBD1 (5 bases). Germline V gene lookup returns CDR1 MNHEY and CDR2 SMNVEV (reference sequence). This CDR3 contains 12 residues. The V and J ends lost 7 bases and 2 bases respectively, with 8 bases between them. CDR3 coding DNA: TGTGCCAGCACGAGACAGAACTATGGCTACACCTTC. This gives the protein CASTRQNYGYTF.

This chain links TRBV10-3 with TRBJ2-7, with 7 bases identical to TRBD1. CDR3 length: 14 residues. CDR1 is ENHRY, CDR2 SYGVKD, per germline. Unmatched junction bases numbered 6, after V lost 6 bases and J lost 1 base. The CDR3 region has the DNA TGTGCCATCAGATCCGGGACAGCATCCTACGAGCAGTACTTC. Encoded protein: CAIRSGTASYEQYF.

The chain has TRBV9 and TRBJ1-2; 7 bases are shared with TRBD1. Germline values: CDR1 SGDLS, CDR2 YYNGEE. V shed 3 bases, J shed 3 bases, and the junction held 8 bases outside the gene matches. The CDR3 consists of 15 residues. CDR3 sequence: CASSGTGDLYYGYTF. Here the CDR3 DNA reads TGTGCCAGCAGCGGAACAGGGGACCTTTACTATGGCTACACCTTC. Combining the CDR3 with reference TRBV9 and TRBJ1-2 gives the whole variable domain DSGVTQTPKHLITATGQRVTLRCSPRSGDLSVYWYQQSLDQGLQFLIQYYNGEERAKGNILERFSAQQFPDLHSELNLSSLELGDSALYFCASSGTGDLYYGYTFGSGTRLTVV.

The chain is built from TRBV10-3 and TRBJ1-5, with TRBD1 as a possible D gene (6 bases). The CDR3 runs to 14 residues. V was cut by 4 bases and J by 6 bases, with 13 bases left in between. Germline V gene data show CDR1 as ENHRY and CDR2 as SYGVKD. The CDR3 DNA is TGTGCCATCAGTGGAACAGGGCAGGGTCAGCCCCAGCATTTT. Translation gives CAISGTGQGQPQHF.

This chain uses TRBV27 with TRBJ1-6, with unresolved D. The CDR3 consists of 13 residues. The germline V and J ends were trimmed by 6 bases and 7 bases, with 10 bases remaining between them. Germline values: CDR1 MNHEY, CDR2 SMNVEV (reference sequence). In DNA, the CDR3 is TGTGCCAGCAGAGAGGAGGGAAATTCACCCCTCCACTTT. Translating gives CASREEGNSPLHF.